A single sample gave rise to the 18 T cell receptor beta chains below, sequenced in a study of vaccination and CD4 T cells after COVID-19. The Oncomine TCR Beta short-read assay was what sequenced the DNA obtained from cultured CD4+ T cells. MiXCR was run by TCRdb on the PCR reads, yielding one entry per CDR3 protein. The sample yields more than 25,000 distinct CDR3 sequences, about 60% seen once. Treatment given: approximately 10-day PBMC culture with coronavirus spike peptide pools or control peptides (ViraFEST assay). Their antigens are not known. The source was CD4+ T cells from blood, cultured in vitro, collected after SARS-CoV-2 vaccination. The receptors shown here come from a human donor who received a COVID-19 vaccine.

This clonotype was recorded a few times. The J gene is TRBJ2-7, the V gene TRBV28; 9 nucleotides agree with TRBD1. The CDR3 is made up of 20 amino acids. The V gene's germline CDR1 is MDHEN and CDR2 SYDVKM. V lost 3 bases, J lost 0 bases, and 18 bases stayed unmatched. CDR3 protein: CASSLEYGEQGASSSYEQYF. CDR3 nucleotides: TGTGCCAGCAGTTTGGAATACGGGGAACAGGGGGCCTCGAGCTCCTACGAGCAGTACTTC.

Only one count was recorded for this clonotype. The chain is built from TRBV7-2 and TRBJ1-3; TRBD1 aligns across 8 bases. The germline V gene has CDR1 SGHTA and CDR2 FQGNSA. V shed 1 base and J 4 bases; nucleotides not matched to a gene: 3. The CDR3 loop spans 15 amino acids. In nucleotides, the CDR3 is TGTGCCAGCAGCTTAGGACAGGGGAGAGGAAACACCATATATTTT. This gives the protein CASSLGQGRGNTIYF.

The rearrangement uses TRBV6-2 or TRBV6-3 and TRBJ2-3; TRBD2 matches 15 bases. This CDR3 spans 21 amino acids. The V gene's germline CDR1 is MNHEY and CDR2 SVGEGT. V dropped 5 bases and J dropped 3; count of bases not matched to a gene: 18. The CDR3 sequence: CASSPGIRTSGGATWTDTQYF. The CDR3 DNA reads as TGTGCCAGCAGTCCCGGAATCCGGACTAGCGGGGGGGCCACTTGGACAGATACGCAGTATTTT.

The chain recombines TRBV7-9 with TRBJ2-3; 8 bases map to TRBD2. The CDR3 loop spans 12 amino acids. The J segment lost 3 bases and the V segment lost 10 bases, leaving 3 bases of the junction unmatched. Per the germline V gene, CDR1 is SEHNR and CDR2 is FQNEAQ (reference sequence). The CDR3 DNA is TGTGCCACCGGGGGGGGTACAGATACGCAGTATTTT. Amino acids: CATGGGTDTQYF.

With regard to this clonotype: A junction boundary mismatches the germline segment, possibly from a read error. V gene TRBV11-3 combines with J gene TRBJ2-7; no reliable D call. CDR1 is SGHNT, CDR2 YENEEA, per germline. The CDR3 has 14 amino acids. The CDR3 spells CASSSDRNSYEQYF. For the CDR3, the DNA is TGCGCCAGCAGCTCCGACCGTAATTCCTACGAGCAGTACTTC. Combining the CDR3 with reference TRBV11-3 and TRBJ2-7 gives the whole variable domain EAGVVQSPRYKIIEKKQPVAFWCNPISGHNTLYWYLQNLGQGPELLIRYENEEAVDDSQLPKDRFSAERLKGVDSTLKIQPAELGDSAVYLCASSSDRNSYEQYFGPGTRLTVT.

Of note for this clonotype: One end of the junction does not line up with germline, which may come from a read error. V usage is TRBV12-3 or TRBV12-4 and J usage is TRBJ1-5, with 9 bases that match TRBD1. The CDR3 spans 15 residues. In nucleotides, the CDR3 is TGTGCCAGCACCCTTACAGGGGGCGGCAATCAGCCCCGGCATTTT. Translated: CASTLTGGGNQPRHF.

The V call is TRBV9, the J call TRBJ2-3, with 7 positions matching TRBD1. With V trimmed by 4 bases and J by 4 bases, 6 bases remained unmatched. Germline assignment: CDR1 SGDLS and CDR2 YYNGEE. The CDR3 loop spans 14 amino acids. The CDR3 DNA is TGTGCCAGCAGCCCGTCGACAGGGCCAGATACGCAGTATTTT. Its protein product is CASSPSTGPDTQYF. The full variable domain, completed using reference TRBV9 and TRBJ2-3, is DSGVTQTPKHLITATGQRVTLRCSPRSGDLSVYWYQQSLDQGLQFLIQYYNGEERAKGNILERFSAQQFPDLHSELNLSSLELGDSALYFCASSPSTGPDTQYFGPGTRLTVL.

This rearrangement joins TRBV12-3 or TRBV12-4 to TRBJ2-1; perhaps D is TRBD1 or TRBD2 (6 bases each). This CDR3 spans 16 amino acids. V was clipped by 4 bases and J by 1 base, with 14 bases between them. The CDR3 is CASSSSGGRSYNEQFF. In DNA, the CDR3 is TGTGCCAGCAGTTCATCCGGGGGCCGATCCTACAATGAGCAGTTCTTC.

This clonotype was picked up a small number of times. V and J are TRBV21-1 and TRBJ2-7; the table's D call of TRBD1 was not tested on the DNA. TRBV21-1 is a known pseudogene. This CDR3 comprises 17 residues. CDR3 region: CASSKKCGTGESYEQYF. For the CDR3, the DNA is TGTGCCAGCAGCAAAAAATGCGGGACAGGGGAATCCTACGAGCAGTACTTC.

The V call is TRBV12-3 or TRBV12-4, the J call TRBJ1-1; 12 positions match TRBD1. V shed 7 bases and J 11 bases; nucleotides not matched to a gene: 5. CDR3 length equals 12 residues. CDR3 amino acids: CASKRDRGLAFF. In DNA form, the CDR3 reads TGTGCCAGCAAACGGGACAGGGGGCTTGCTTTCTTT.

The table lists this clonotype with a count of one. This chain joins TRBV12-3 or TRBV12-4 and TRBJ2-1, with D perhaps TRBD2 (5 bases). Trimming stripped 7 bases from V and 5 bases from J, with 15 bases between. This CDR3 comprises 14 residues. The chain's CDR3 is CASTWGSEDNEQFF. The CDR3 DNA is TGTGCCAGCACCTGGGGTAGCGAGGACAATGAGCAGTTCTTC.

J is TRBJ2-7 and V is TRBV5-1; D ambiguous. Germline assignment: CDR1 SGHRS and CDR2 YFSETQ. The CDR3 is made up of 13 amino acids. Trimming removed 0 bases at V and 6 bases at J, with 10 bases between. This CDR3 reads CASSLAPDGEQYF. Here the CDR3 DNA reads TGCGCCAGCAGCTTGGCACCCGACGGCGAGCAGTACTTC.

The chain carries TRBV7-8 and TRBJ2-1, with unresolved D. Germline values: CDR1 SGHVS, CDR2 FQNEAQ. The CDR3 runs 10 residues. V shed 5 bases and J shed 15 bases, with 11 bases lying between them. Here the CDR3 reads CASSHDSLFF. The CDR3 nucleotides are TGTGCCAGCAGCCACGATAGTCTGTTCTTC.

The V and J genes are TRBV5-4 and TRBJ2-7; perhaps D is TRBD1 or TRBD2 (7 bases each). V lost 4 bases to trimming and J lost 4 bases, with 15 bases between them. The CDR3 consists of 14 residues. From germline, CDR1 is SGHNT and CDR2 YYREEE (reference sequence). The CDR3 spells CASSTRQGLYEQYF. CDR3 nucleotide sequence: TGTGCCAGCAGCACCCGACAGGGACTATACGAGCAGTACTTC.

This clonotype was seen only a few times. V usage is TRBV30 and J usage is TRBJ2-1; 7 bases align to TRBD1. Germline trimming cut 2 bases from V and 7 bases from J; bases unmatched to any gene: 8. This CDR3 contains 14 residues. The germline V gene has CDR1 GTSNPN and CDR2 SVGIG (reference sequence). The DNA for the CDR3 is TGTGCCTGGAGTACCGGGACAGTCAGAAATGAGCAGTTCTTC. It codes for CAWSTGTVRNEQFF.

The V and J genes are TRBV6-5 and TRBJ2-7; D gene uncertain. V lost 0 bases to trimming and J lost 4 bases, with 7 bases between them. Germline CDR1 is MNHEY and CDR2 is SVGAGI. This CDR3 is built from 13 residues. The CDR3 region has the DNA TGTGCCAGCAGTTACTCAACCCAATACGAGCAGTACTTC. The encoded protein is CASSYSTQYEQYF.

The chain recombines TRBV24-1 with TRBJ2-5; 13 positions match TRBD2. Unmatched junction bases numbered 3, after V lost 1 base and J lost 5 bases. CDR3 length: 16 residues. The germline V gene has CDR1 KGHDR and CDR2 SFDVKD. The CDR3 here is CATSDFRLAGGETQYF. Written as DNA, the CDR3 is TGTGCCACCAGTGATTTTCGACTAGCGGGGGGTGAGACCCAGTACTTC.

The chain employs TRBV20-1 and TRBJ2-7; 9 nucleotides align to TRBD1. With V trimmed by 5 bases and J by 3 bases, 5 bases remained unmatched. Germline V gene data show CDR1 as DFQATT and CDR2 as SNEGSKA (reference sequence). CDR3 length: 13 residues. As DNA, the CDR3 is TGCAGTGCTCAGCGGACAGGGGACTACGAGCAGTACTTC. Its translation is CSAQRTGDYEQYF.